One T cell receptor (beta chain) is described in this entry. Its antigen has not been determined. Qualities for individual bases were not recorded, and no much larger clone is one base off. Systemically healthy Caucasian individuals from Russia, about 38 in total and aged about 6 to 100 years, were included as donors. Roughly 10 milliliters of peripheral blood were drawn from each donor into EDTA-treated Vacutainer tubes. Ficoll-Paque density-gradient centrifugation was used to isolate PBMCs, with at least 6 million per sample. Trizol reagent was used to extract total RNA from the PBMCs, yielding at least 5.5 micrograms per sample. For every donor, flow cytometry on a PBMC aliquot measured the percentage of naive CD45RAhigh/CD27high T cells. Library prep was done by 5' RACE. The sequencing machine was an Illumina HiSeq 2500. A second 7 to 11 cycle PCR used a sample-barcoded 5' primer and a J-beta primer mix. Each TCR beta cDNA molecule received a unique molecular identifier from a template-switch 5' adaptor carrying 12 random nucleotides. At least 2.5 million CDR3-containing paired-end reads were obtained from each sample. First-strand cDNA synthesis was performed from all RNA using the Mint cDNA synthesis kit, with priming by a TRBC-specific oligonucleotide. After uracil-DNA glycosylase treatment, a first 18-cycle PCR used universal primers M1SS and BC2_uni_R on all cDNA. The authors processed their data as follows. Normalization of each sample was performed by random selection of 1 million high-quality reads, each carrying a distinct molecular identifier. Reads with shared molecular identifiers were discarded instead of being binned into consensus sequences. MiTCR, set to a Q25 quality threshold and the strictest error-elimination algorithm, was used for CDR3 identification, clonotype clustering and error correction. A nonparametric unseen species model using Euler transformation provided a lower-bound estimate of total TCR beta diversity. TCRdb reprocessing: public reads trimmed at Q25 with fastp, clones called with MiXCR, in-frame beta chains kept. One record per CDR3 amino acid sequence lists the most common genes and DNA. The V and J calls here are based on TCRdb, not the publication. The table for this sample lists about 1 million distinct CDR3 sequences; 45% of them were counted only once. Approximately 19% of the sample comes from the top ten.

The source of the sample is a study of blood T cells in healthy people across ages (dated by TCRdb to 2014 to 2015). Study-level background: In model experiments, template switching captured about one uniquely barcoded TCR beta cDNA molecule for every two T cells. Using deep sequencing normalized with unique cDNA molecular identifiers, the study measured how TCR beta repertoire diversity changes with age. Donors were grouped into four age groups: young (average 16 years), middle-aged (39), aged (approximately 58) and long-lived (around 80). To avoid experimental bias, donors of different ages were spread randomly across the sequencing lanes. For two donors (one aged 18 to 29 and one aged 80 or older), the study analyzed two additional independent replicas of 1 million unique cDNA reads from the same blood draw.

Overall study outcomes, separate from this receptor: Compared with the aged group, more naive CD4+ T cells, fewer expanded clones and increased TCR diversity were shown by the long-lived group, suggesting age selection. The CMV infection status of donors was not known, potentially confounding age-related changes in expanded clonotypes. A strong correlation was found between observed TCR beta diversity and the percentage of naive T cells measured by flow cytometry. As age increased, observed TCR beta diversity per million T cells dropped in a roughly linear way, and a significant reduction was already evident by age 40. Because profiling used bulk unsorted PBMCs, naive and antigen-experienced compartments could not be compared conclusively. Total diversity estimates from one million sequenced T cells were considered lower bounds and underestimates.

Taken from the germline V gene (reference sequence), the CDR1 and CDR2 loops are DFQATT and SNEGSKA. A distance of 14 bases separates the germline ends of V and J, which lose 4 bases and 4 bases respectively. The CDR3 contains 13 residues, cysteine and phenylalanine counted. The kept DNA is CDR3 alone, 39 bases in frame from the first base. Recombination joined TRBV20-1 with TRBJ2-7; TRBD2 might be the D gene, on 6 matching bases. Sample: blood. This clonotype was obtained from a woman aged 60-75 years in good health. The CDR3 protein sequence reads: CSATPGLQYEQYF. The bases are TGCAGTGCTACACCGGGACTCCAATACGAGCAGTACTTC.